This T cell receptor beta chain was sequenced for a study of blood T cell repertoires in COVID-19. Study-level information: Sources were T cells, B-cell-depleted T cells, or PBMCs; the material itself was cDNA or gDNA.

Trimming removed 3 bases at V and 0 bases at J, with 15 bases between. Germline values: CDR1 SGHKS, CDR2 YYEKEE (reference sequence). The CDR3 loop spans 16 amino acids. In the authors' methods: Reference gene primer amplification yielded estimated nucleated cell counts. The method was immunoSEQ multiplex PCR; TCRdb's version includes in-frame clones alone and lacks a portion of them. That table gives V, J and clone size, and the DNA gave D and trimming. The sample shows 250,000 to 400,000 clones, 88% of them seen only once. The source of this sequence is a woman under 40 with COVID-19, enrolled during active disease. The chain is built from TRBV5-5 and TRBJ1-2; possibly TRBD1 for D (6 bases). Sequencing was carried out using peripheral blood. CDR3 in amino acids: CASSSRQGITNYGYTF. CDR3 nucleotide sequence: TGTGCCAGCAGCTCCCGGCAGGGGATTACTAACTATGGCTACACCTTC.